The rows below give T cell receptor beta chains drawn from one sample of a study of cytomegalovirus exposure and HLA in healthy donors. The data were produced by immunoSEQ multiplex PCR, yet TCRdb's version contains in-frame clones alone and is incomplete. Counted here are tens of thousands of clones, approximately 93% occurring once; the ten biggest clones make up 1% to 1.4%. Sequencing was performed on PBMCs. The receptors derive from a woman in her thirties in good health and CMV-seropositive. The CDR3 runs from the conserved cysteine through the conserved F or W. A D gene is named only where the DNA matches it firmly. Part of the rows lack a size; the others show once, few, many or a class for expanded clones.

J: TRBJ2-3; V: TRBV16; size: NA; D: NA; length: 15; DNA: TGTGCCAGCAGCCAATTGGACCCGGGACTAGATACGCAGTATTTT; CDR3: CASSQLDPGLDTQYF
J: TRBJ2-1; V: TRBV7-3; size: NA; D: NA; length: 17; DNA: TGTGCCAGCAGCCCACCTCGAGGGACTGGTTCCTACAATGAGCAGTTCTTC; CDR3: CASSPPRGTGSYNEQFF
J: TRBJ2-7; V: TRBV6-1; size: NA; D: TRBD1; length: 16; DNA: TGTGCCAGCAGTGAAGCAGATACGGGACAGGGCTACGAGCAGTACTTC; CDR3: CASSEADTGQGYEQYF
J: TRBJ1-1; V: TRBV7-2; size: NA; D: TRBD1; length: 15; DNA: TGTGCCAGCAGCAGATTTGACAGGGGGGACACTGAAGCTTTCTTT; CDR3: CASSRFDRGDTEAFF
J: TRBJ2-3; V: TRBV15; size: NA; D: NA; length: 15; DNA: TGTGCCACCAGCAGAGATCAGGGGAGCACAGATACGCAGTATTTT; CDR3: CATSRDQGSTDTQYF
J: TRBJ1-4; V: TRBV18; size: NA; D: NA; length: 15; DNA: TGTGCCAGCTCACCAACGCCAGGAACTAATGAAAAACTGTTTTTT; CDR3: CASSPTPGTNEKLFF
J: TRBJ2-6; V: TRBV6-6; size: NA; D: NA; length: 16; DNA: TGTGCCAGCATCCCCCGGGTTGAGGCTGGGGCCAACGTCCTGACTTTC; CDR3: CASIPRVEAGANVLTF
J: TRBJ2-2; V: TRBV20-1; size: NA; D: NA; length: 11; DNA: TGCAGTGCAGGGGACACCGGGGAGCTGTTTTTT; CDR3: CSAGDTGELFF
J: TRBJ2-1; V: TRBV7-9; size: NA; D: NA; length: 15; DNA: TGTGCCAGCAGCATGGGGGCGGAATCCTACAATGAGCAGTTCTTC; CDR3: CASSMGAESYNEQFF
J: TRBJ2-7; V: TRBV10-3; size: NA; D: NA; length: 13; DNA: TGTGCCATCGGAGGCCAGGGGCCCCTCGAGCAGTACTTC; CDR3: CAIGGQGPLEQYF
J: TRBJ1-1; V: TRBV19; size: once; D: NA; length: 13; DNA: TGTGCCAGTAGTATTTACGGAACAGACAAAGCTTTCTTT; CDR3: CASSIYGTDKAFF
J: TRBJ2-5; V: TRBV11-2; size: NA; D: TRBD2; length: 18; DNA: TGTGCCAGCAGCTCCCTTTTAGCGGGAGTTGGCCCACAAGAGACCCAGTACTTC; CDR3: CASSSLLAGVGPQETQYF
J: TRBJ1-3; V: TRBV6-5; size: NA; D: NA; length: 16; DNA: TGTGCCAGCAGTTACTCCCGCGGGTTCTCTGGAAACACCATATATTTT; CDR3: CASSYSRGFSGNTIYF
J: TRBJ2-1; V: TRBV5-6; size: NA; D: NA; length: 15; DNA: TGTGCCAGCAGCTTCTTAGCCGGGTGGTACAATGAGCAGTTCTTC; CDR3: CASSFLAGWYNEQFF
J: TRBJ2-3; V: TRBV4-1; size: once; D: NA; length: 12; DNA: TGCGCCAGCAGCCAAGCGGGAGATACGCAGTATTTT; CDR3: CASSQAGDTQYF
J: TRBJ2-2; V: TRBV7-2; size: NA; D: NA; length: 14; DNA: TGTGCCAGCAGCATAGCCCCGAGGGCGGGGGAGCTGTTTTTT; CDR3: CASSIAPRAGELFF
J: TRBJ2-7; V: TRBV5-1; size: once; D: NA; length: 15; DNA: TGCGCCAGCAGCCTAGGCAGGGCCTACTCCTACGAGCAGTACTTC; CDR3: CASSLGRAYSYEQYF
J: TRBJ1-1; V: TRBV19; size: NA; D: NA; length: 15; DNA: TGTGCCAGTACCCTGGGGCCAGGCGCATTCACTGAAGCTTTCTTT; CDR3: CASTLGPGAFTEAFF
J: TRBJ2-6; V: TRBV28; size: NA; D: NA; length: 15; DNA: TGTGCCAGCAGTAGTTCCAGCTCTGGGGCCAACGTCCTGACTTTC; CDR3: CASSSSSSGANVLTF
J: TRBJ1-2; V: TRBV19; size: once; D: TRBD1; length: 14; DNA: TGTGCCAGTAGTAGGAAAACAGGGGTCTATGGCTACACCTTC; CDR3: CASSRKTGVYGYTF
J: TRBJ2-2; V: TRBV19; size: NA; D: TRBD2; length: 14; DNA: TGTGCCAGTAGTATCCAGGGACTAGCCGGGGAGCTGTTTTTT; CDR3: CASSIQGLAGELFF
J: TRBJ2-5; V: TRBV7-6; size: once; D: NA; length: 14; DNA: TGTGCCAGCAGCTTAGGGGGAGATGTGGAGACCCAGTACTTC; CDR3: CASSLGGDVETQYF
J: TRBJ2-7; V: TRBV10-1; size: NA; D: TRBD1; length: 17; DNA: TGCGCCAGCTGGGTCTCCCCCGACAGGGATAGGAACTACGAGCAGTACTTC; CDR3: CASWVSPDRDRNYEQYF
J: TRBJ2-2; V: TRBV27; size: NA; D: NA; length: 14; DNA: TGTGCCAGTACCACTGGAGGAGGGTCCGGGGAGCTGTTTTTT; CDR3: CASTTGGGSGELFF
J: TRBJ2-2; V: TRBV7-2; size: few; D: NA; length: 12; DNA: TGTGCCAGCAGCGAAACCGGGTCTTCTCCGTTTTTT; CDR3: CASSETGSSPFF
J: TRBJ2-7; V: TRBV29-1; size: NA; D: NA; length: 13; DNA: TGCAGCGTCTGGGACGGAGGGGCCTACGAGCAGTACTTC; CDR3: CSVWDGGAYEQYF
J: TRBJ1-2; V: TRBV19; size: NA; D: NA; length: 15; DNA: TGTGCCAGTAGTCCCCAGACAGGAACTATCTATGGCTACACCTTC; CDR3: CASSPQTGTIYGYTF
J: TRBJ1-1; V: TRBV5-4; size: NA; D: NA; length: 13; DNA: TGTGCCAGCAGCCCTCAGATGAACACTGAAGCTTTCTTT; CDR3: CASSPQMNTEAFF
J: TRBJ2-1; V: TRBV5-1; size: NA; D: NA; length: 15; DNA: TGCGCCAGCAGCTTGGAACTAGCATCAGGCAATGAGCAGTTCTTC; CDR3: CASSLELASGNEQFF
J: TRBJ2-1; V: TRBV7-3; size: NA; D: NA; length: 15; DNA: TGTGCCAGCAGCCGGGGTGGGAGCTCCTACAATGAGCAGTTCTTC; CDR3: CASSRGGSSYNEQFF
J: TRBJ2-1; V: TRBV7-8; size: NA; D: NA; length: 13; DNA: TGTGCCAGCCGGCAGGGTGTGTACAATGAGCAGTTCTTC; CDR3: CASRQGVYNEQFF
J: TRBJ2-7; V: TRBV9; size: NA; D: NA; length: 12; DNA: TGTGCCAGCAGCACCGGTGTAAACGAGCAGTACTTC; CDR3: CASSTGVNEQYF
J: TRBJ1-2; V: TRBV4-3; size: NA; D: NA; length: 14; DNA: TGCGCCAGCAGCCAAGATCTAGGTTTAGTGGGCTACACCTTC; CDR3: CASSQDLGLVGYTF
J: TRBJ1-3; V: TRBV2; size: NA; D: NA; length: 17; DNA: TGTGCCAGCAGTGCCTACACGGGACACCAAAAAGCGGACACCATATATTTT; CDR3: CASSAYTGHQKADTIYF
J: TRBJ1-3; V: TRBV6-1; size: few; D: NA; length: 14; DNA: TGTGCCAGCATCCAGGGTGGTTCGGGAAACACCATATATTTT; CDR3: CASIQGGSGNTIYF
J: TRBJ2-7; V: TRBV7-8; size: NA; D: TRBD1; length: 19; DNA: TGTGCCAGCACCATTTTCGGACAGGGGGCCCGAATTATTTCCTACGAGCAGTACTTC; CDR3: CASTIFGQGARIISYEQYF
J: TRBJ2-7; V: TRBV18; size: NA; D: TRBD2; length: 15; DNA: TGTGCCAGCTCACGGGGGGAGGGGATCTCCTACGAGCAGTACTTC; CDR3: CASSRGEGISYEQYF
J: TRBJ2-2; V: TRBV9; size: NA; D: TRBD2; length: 16; DNA: TGTGCCAGCAGCGTAGGAGCGGGGGCAGGGACCGGGGAGCTGTTTTTT; CDR3: CASSVGAGAGTGELFF
J: TRBJ2-3; V: TRBV9; size: NA; D: NA; length: 16; DNA: TGTGCCAGCAGCGTGGTAGCTGGCGAACGCACAGATACGCAGTATTTT; CDR3: CASSVVAGERTDTQYF
J: TRBJ2-1; V: TRBV18; size: NA; D: NA; length: 13; DNA: TGTGCCAGCTCACCCCTTGAGGGCGGGGAGCAGTTCTTC; CDR3: CASSPLEGGEQFF
J: TRBJ2-1; V: TRBV7-2; size: NA; D: TRBD2; length: 16; DNA: TGTGCCAGCAGCTTAGTAGGCGGGAGGGCCAACAATGAGCAGTTCTTC; CDR3: CASSLVGGRANNEQFF
J: TRBJ2-1; V: TRBV11-2; size: few; D: TRBD2; length: 17; DNA: TGTGCCAGCAGCCCACTTAGCGGGAGGGCCCTTTACAATGAGCAGTTCTTC; CDR3: CASSPLSGRALYNEQFF
J: TRBJ2-1; V: TRBV4-1; size: NA; D: TRBD2; length: 15; DNA: TGCGCCAGCAGCCAAGTTCTACTAGCGACCAATGAGCAGTTCTTC; CDR3: CASSQVLLATNEQFF
J: TRBJ1-2; V: TRBV5-8; size: NA; D: TRBD1; length: 15; DNA: TGTGCCAGCAGACCCGACAAGGGGGCTCCGAAGGGCTACACCTTC; CDR3: CASRPDKGAPKGYTF
J: TRBJ2-1; V: TRBV2; size: NA; D: NA; length: 15; DNA: TGTGCCAGCAGTGAAGGAGCGGGCTCTTACAATGAGCAGTTCTTC; CDR3: CASSEGAGSYNEQFF